A selection of T cell receptor beta chains follows, all from one sample in a study of blood T cells in healthy people across ages. TCRdb used MiXCR to reprocess the 5' RACE reads, holding one entry per CDR3 protein. The repertoire holds over 600,000 distinct CDR3 sequences, with 45% to 70% as singletons. The sequencing sample was made of blood. These TCRs come from a man aged 35 to 55 in good health. CDR3s include the opening cysteine and the closing phenylalanine or tryptophan. The D gene is left open where the match is weak. For some rows the clone size is stated as once, few or many, or as a class when expanded; others skip it.

clone size	J gene	D gene	V gene	CDR3 protein	CDR3 DNA
-	TRBJ1-2	-	TRBV7-8	CASSLTTDHYGYTF	TGTGCCAGCAGCTTAACCACGGACCACTATGGCTACACCTTC
-	TRBJ2-7	TRBD2	TRBV13	CASSQLQFGTSGLEQYF	TGTGCCAGCAGTCAACTCCAATTCGGGACTAGCGGGCTCGAGCAGTACTTC
-	TRBJ2-1	TRBD2	TRBV6-1	CASSELGLADNEQFF	TGTGCCAGCAGTGAACTGGGACTAGCGGATAATGAGCAGTTCTTC
-	TRBJ1-5	TRBD1	TRBV12-3/TRBV12-4	CASRTGGTGNQPQHF	TGTGCCAGCCGTACAGGGGGCACCGGCAATCAGCCCCAGCATTTT
-	TRBJ2-2	-	TRBV3-1	CASSQQGRGTGELFF	TGTGCCAGCAGCCAACAGGGGCGGGGCACCGGGGAGCTGTTTTTT
-	TRBJ2-7	TRBD2	TRBV5-1	CASSRETSGSFSPYEQYF	TGCGCCAGCAGCAGGGAGACTAGCGGGAGCTTCTCCCCCTACGAGCAGTACTTC
-	TRBJ2-7	TRBD2	TRBV29-1	CSVGLACEQYF	TGCAGCGTCGGACTAGCCTGCGAGCAGTACTTC
-	TRBJ2-7	-	TRBV2	CASSERREQYF	TGTGCCAGCAGTGAGAGGCGCGAGCAGTACTTC
few	TRBJ2-1	TRBD2	TRBV25-1	CASSELSGGYNEQFF	TGTGCCAGCAGTGAACTCTCGGGGGGGTACAATGAGCAGTTCTTC
-	TRBJ2-3	-	TRBV20-1	CSARMLPTDTQYF	TGCAGTGCTAGGATGCTACCCACAGATACGCAGTATTTT
-	TRBJ2-7	TRBD2	TRBV12-3/TRBV12-4	CASSSVLAVAAYNEQYF	TGTGCCAGCAGTTCCGTGCTAGCGGTAGCCGCCTACAATGAGCAGTACTTC
-	TRBJ2-3	TRBD2	TRBV9	CASSVSGRGGTDTQYF	TGTGCCAGCAGCGTATCCGGGAGGGGGGGCACAGATACGCAGTATTTT
-	TRBJ1-3	-	TRBV28	CASSSVGNTIYF	TGTGCCAGCAGTTCCGTCGGAAACACCATATATTTT